One sample yielded the 21 T cell receptor beta chains listed below, sequenced in a study of T cells in Graves' hyperthyroidism and ophthalmopathy. Authors of the study amplified TCR beta CDR3 regions from RNA transcripts. The study used the HTBI primer set for a first-round RT-PCR of the TCR CDR3. TCRdb re-derived calls from the multiplex PCR reads in MiXCR, one entry per CDR3 protein. The sample consists of roughly 500,000 distinct CDR3 sequences, approximately 48% of them appearing once. The sequenced material came from peripheral blood or thyroid tissue (not recorded which). Source of these receptors: an adult woman with Graves' disease, either hyperthyroidism or ophthalmopathy (not recorded which).

This clonotype was seen only a few times. The chain links TRBV25-1 to TRBJ1-1; D may be TRBD1 (6 bases). This CDR3 is 15 amino acids long. V lost 1 base and J 2 bases, leaving 11 bases between the germline ends. Germline V gene lookup returns CDR1 MGHDK and CDR2 SYGVNS. The chain's CDR3 is CASSEWGGGNTEAFF. As DNA, the CDR3 is TGTGCCAGCAGTGAATGGGGCGGGGGCAACACTGAAGCTTTCTTT.

This sequence joins TRBV29-1 and TRBJ1-3; D ambiguous. CDR3 length: 15 residues. The germline gives CDR1 SQVTM, CDR2 ANQGSEA. V was pared by 1 base and J by 0 bases, with 10 bases between. CDR3 loop: CSVEGGTSSGNTIYF. The DNA of the CDR3 is TGCAGCGTTGAAGGGGGAACGAGCTCTGGAAACACCATATATTTT. The full variable domain, with the rest looked up from reference TRBV29-1 and TRBJ1-3, is SAVISQKPSRDICQRGTSLTIQCQVDSQVTMMFWYRQQPGQSLTLIATANQGSEATYESGFVIDKFPISRPNLTFSTLTVSNMSPEDSSIYLCSVEGGTSSGNTIYFGEGSWLTVV.

V is TRBV19 and J is TRBJ2-2; TRBD2 matches 7 bases. The CDR3 is 15 residues long. Germline CDR1 and CDR2: LNHDA and SQIVND (reference sequence). V trimming: 1 base; J trimming: 1 base; junction bases outside the gene matches: 0. The CDR3 protein is CASSIAGGNTGELFF. CDR3 DNA sequence: TGTGCCAGTAGTATAGCGGGAGGGAACACCGGGGAGCTGTTTTTT.

This clonotype has at least ten counts. The J gene is TRBJ1-1, the V gene TRBV4-1; D not resolved. Germline loops: CDR1 MGHRA, CDR2 YSYEKL. The CDR3 contains 15 residues. V was shortened by 0 bases and J by 1 base, with 9 bases between the two germline ends. The CDR3: CASSQERVQNTEAFF. The CDR3, as DNA: TGCGCCAGCAGCCAAGAACGGGTACAGAACACTGAAGCTTTCTTT.

In the case of this clonotype: This clone may be a read error of a much larger clone one base away. The gene calls are TRBV5-1 and TRBJ2-5; D is perhaps TRBD1 (5 bases). The CDR3 is made up of 14 amino acids. Germline-derived CDR1 and CDR2 are SGHRS and YFSETQ. V lost 2 bases and J lost 4, with 12 bases in between. The chain's CDR3 is CASSFKTARETQYF. CDR3 DNA: TGCGCCAGCAGCTTTAAGACAGCACGAGAGACCCAGTACTTC.

The chain has TRBV7-2 and TRBJ2-2; 12 bases agree with TRBD2. Germline V gives CDR1 SGHTA, CDR2 FQGNSA. With 7 bases clipped from V and 8 bases from J, the junction kept 8 bases outside the gene matches. The CDR3 is 15 residues long. CDR3 sequence reads: CASIQTSGSSGELFF. For the CDR3, the DNA is TGTGCCAGCATCCAGACTAGCGGGAGCTCTGGGGAGCTGTTTTTT.

This clonotype has only a few counts. The junction does not match germline at one end; this may be a read error. The V gene is TRBV6-2 or TRBV6-3, the J gene TRBJ2-2, with D tentatively TRBD1 (6 bases). CDR3 size: 15 residues. The germline gives CDR1 MNHEY, CDR2 SVGEGT. CDR3 nucleotide sequence: TGTGCCGGCAGTTACAGGGATTTGAACACCGGGGAGCTGTTTTTT. This sequence encodes CAGSYRDLNTGELFF.

The sample holds many counts of this clonotype. The chain combines TRBV4-1 with TRBJ2-5; 7 nucleotides agree with TRBD2. Germline V CDR1 and CDR2: MGHRA, YSYEKL. CDR3 size: 15 residues. V shed 3 bases and J 2 bases; nucleotides not matched to a gene: 6. CDR3 in DNA: TGCGCCAGCAGCCAGGCGGGCGGGGGACAAGAGACCCAGTACTTC. Amino acids: CASSQAGGGQETQYF.

This clonotype has at least ten counts. The chain links TRBV6-5 to TRBJ1-6; D perhaps matches TRBD1 (5 bases). Trimming removed 0 bases from V and 11 bases from J, with 17 bases in between. Germline loops: CDR1 MNHEY, CDR2 SVGAGI. This CDR3 is built from 16 residues. Here the CDR3 DNA reads TGTGCCAGCAGTTACTCGGGGAGACACGCAGGGACACCCCTCCACTTT. Its protein product is CASSYSGRHAGTPLHF.

V is TRBV15 and J is TRBJ2-7; 7 positions agree with TRBD1. Looked up from germline, CDR1 is LNHNV and CDR2 is YYDKDF (reference sequence). With V trimmed by 3 bases and J by 2 bases, 7 bases remained unmatched. The CDR3 runs to 15 residues. The CDR3 bases are TGTGCCACCAGCAGTCGCCGACAGGGAACCTACGAGCAGTACTTC. Translating gives CATSSRRQGTYEQYF.

This clonotype was seen more than once but under ten times. The chain joins TRBV10-3 to TRBJ1-1; TRBD1 might be the D (5 bases). The CDR3 is made up of 12 amino acids. Germline V CDR1 and CDR2: ENHRY, SYGVKD. V lost 5 bases and J 7 bases, leaving 11 bases between the germline ends. DNA of the CDR3: TGTGCCATCAGTCTCTACGGGGGTGAAGCTTTCTTT. Protein product: CAISLYGGEAFF.

The chain recombines TRBV5-1 with TRBJ1-1, with 7 bases that match TRBD1. The ends lost 6 bases at V and 5 bases at J; junction bases unmatched: 16. In germline, CDR1 is SGHRS, CDR2 YFSETQ. The CDR3 totals 16 residues. The CDR3 loop is CASNDVRGQGSTEAFF. CDR3 DNA: TGCGCCAGCAATGACGTGAGGGGGCAGGGCAGTACTGAAGCTTTCTTT.

V gene TRBV29-1 combines with J gene TRBJ1-1; 7 bases are a match to TRBD1. There are 15 residues in the CDR3. The ends lost 4 bases at V and 4 bases at J; junction bases unmatched: 12. CDR1 is SQVTM, CDR2 ANQGSEA, per germline. The CDR3 DNA reads as TGCAGCGTTGTTTACCCGACAGGGACGACCACTGAAGCTTTCTTT. Translation gives CSVVYPTGTTTEAFF.

The chain combines TRBV24-1 with TRBJ1-6; D might be TRBD1 (6 bases). Germline V CDR1 and CDR2: KGHDR, SFDVKD. CDR3 size: 13 residues. The CDR3 nucleotides read TGTGCTAGAGAGAGAGGGGGGGATTCACCCCTCCACTTT. Translated: CARERGGDSPLHF.

A note on this clonotype: A much larger clone lies a single base off, so this may be a read error. CDR3: CSARPRTTEAFF. The DNA of the CDR3 is TGCAGTGCTCGCCCCCGGACCACTGAAGCTTTCTTT. The chain links TRBV20-1 to TRBJ1-1; D remains ambiguous. Trimming shortened V by 5 bases and J by 4 bases, and 11 bases separated the two germline ends. CDR3 length: 12 amino acids. The germline CDR1 and CDR2 sequences are DFQATT and SNEGSKA (reference sequence).

The table lists this clonotype with many counts. The gene calls are TRBV20-1 and TRBJ2-5; D unclear. With 6 bases removed from V and 5 bases from J, the gap between germline ends came to 13 bases. Per germline, CDR1 DFQATT and CDR2 SNEGSKA (reference sequence). The CDR3 contains 12 residues. DNA for the CDR3: TGCAGTGCCACACCAGTCGGGGAGACCCAGTACTTC. Protein sequence: CSATPVGETQYF.

This clonotype has more than one count but fewer than ten. V and J are TRBV4-3 and TRBJ1-5; a weak D match, TRBD1 (6 bases). This CDR3 has 17 residues. V lost 0 bases and J 3 bases, leaving 15 bases between the germline ends. Germline CDR1 is LGHNA and CDR2 is YSLEER. The CDR3 reads CASSQDWPGGPNQPQHF. The CDR3 nucleotides are TGCGCCAGCAGCCAAGATTGGCCCGGGGGGCCCAATCAGCCCCAGCATTTT.

This sequence joins TRBV14 and TRBJ2-7; D unclear. V gave up 6 bases and J gave up 0 bases, with 9 bases separating them. In germline, CDR1 is SGHDN, CDR2 FVKESK. The CDR3 totals 13 residues. CDR3 loop: CASRKVDSYEQYF. The CDR3 DNA sequence: TGTGCCAGCAGGAAAGTGGACTCCTACGAGCAGTACTTC. Variable domain in full (rest from reference TRBV14 and TRBJ2-7): EAGVTQFPSHSVIEKGQTVTLRCDPISGHDNLYWYRRVMGKEIKFLLHFVKESKQDESGMPNNRFLAERTGGTYSTLKVQPAELEDSGVYFCASRKVDSYEQYFGPGTRLTVT.

The J gene is TRBJ1-2, the V gene TRBV7-9; no definite D call. CDR1 and CDR2 (germline): SEHNR, FQNEAQ (reference sequence). The CDR3 loop spans 13 amino acids. V lost 2 bases to trimming and J lost 4 bases, with 8 bases between them. The CDR3 region is CASSLPPLYGYTF. CDR3 DNA sequence: TGTGCCAGCAGCTTACCACCCCTCTATGGCTACACCTTC.

This clonotype was picked up a small number of times. V gene TRBV29-1 combines with J gene TRBJ2-2; TRBD1 is a possible D gene (6 bases). V lost 7 bases, J lost 7 bases, and 16 bases lay in between. CDR3 length equals 13 residues. In germline, CDR1 is SQVTM, CDR2 ANQGSEA. The CDR3 sequence is CSARPRGVGELFF. The DNA for the CDR3 is TGCAGCGCGCGGCCCAGGGGCGTCGGGGAGCTGTTTTTT.

This clonotype was counted a few times. The chain couples TRBV27 to TRBJ1-2; 12 bases align to TRBD1. The CDR3 covers 16 residues. V dropped 6 bases and J dropped 7; count of bases not matched to a gene: 12. Per the germline V gene, CDR1 is MNHEY and CDR2 is SMNVEV (reference sequence). The CDR3 reads CASRTFRDRGRGGYTF. Written as DNA, the CDR3 is TGTGCCAGCAGAACCTTCCGGGACAGGGGGCGAGGTGGCTACACCTTC.